This TCR beta chain was profiled in a study of T cell changes during pregnancy in multiple sclerosis. The protocol was immunoSEQ multiplex PCR, while the TCRdb copy is restricted to in-frame clones and leaves out a portion. The data hold approximately 84,000 clones, with 94% observed a single time. This receptor was taken from a female donor with multiple sclerosis, enrolled in a pregnancy study. The source was peripheral blood, collected in the third trimester of pregnancy.

The CDR3 nucleotides are TGCGCCAGCAGCTCAAGGACAGCCTATGGCTACACCTTC. Translating gives CASSSRTAYGYTF. The V call is TRBV5-1, the J call TRBJ1-2; possibly TRBD1 for D (6 bases). The CDR3 spans 13 residues. The V gene lost 3 bases and the J gene lost 4 bases, with 10 bases spanning the gap. Germline V gives CDR1 SGHRS, CDR2 YFSETQ. Together with reference TRBV5-1 and TRBJ1-2, the CDR3 gives the full variable domain: KAGVTQTPRYLIKTRGQQVTLSCSPISGHRSVSWYQQTPGQGLQFLFEYFSETQRNKGNFPGRFSGRQFSNSRSEMNVSTLELGDSALYLCASSSRTAYGYTFGSGTRLTVV.